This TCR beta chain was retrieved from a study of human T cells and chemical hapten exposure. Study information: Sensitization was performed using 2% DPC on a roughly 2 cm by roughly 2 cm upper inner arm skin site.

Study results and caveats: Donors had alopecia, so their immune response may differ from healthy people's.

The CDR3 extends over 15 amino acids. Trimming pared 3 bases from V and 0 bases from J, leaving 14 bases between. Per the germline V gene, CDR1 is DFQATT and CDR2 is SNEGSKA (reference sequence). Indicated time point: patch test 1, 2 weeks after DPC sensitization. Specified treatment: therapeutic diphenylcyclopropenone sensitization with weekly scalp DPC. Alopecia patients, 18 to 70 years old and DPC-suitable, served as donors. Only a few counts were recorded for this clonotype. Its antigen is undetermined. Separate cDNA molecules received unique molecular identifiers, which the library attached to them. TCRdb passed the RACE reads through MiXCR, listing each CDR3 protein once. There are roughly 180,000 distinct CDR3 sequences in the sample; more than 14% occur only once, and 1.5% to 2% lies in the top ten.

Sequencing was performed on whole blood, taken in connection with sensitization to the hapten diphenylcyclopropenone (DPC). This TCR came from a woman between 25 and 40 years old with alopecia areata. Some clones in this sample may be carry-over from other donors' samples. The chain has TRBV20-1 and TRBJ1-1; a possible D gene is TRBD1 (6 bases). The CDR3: CSARAHRAMNTEAFF. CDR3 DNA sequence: TGCAGTGCTAGGGCCCACAGGGCCATGAACACTGAAGCTTTCTTT.